This T cell receptor (beta chain) was obtained from a study of blood T cell repertoires in COVID-19 (dated by TCRdb to 2020 to 2021). General notes on the study: Samples covering the acute and convalescent phases of COVID-19 were provided by collaborators in the United States, Italy and Spain. The material from the prospective study consisted of cDNA or gDNA derived from T cells, B-cell-depleted T cells, or PBMCs. Subjects who had been exposed to COVID-19, were actively infected with it, or had recovered from it provided the deeply sampled blood TCRbeta repertoires that made up the dataset. The repertoires were released in a freely available public database intended as a resource for research on the immune response to SARS-CoV-2. The samples were drawn from two sources: the first 160 participants of the ongoing ImmuneRACE study, and approximately 1,300 subjects contributed by 6 global collaborators. Nearly every sample came with metadata listing a de-identified subject ID, COVID-19 status, age in years and sex. Where available, HLA class I and class II types were obtained from metadata supplied by the sample provider rather than from assay-based typing. General conclusions and limits of the study: Clinical and demographic metadata were provided uncurated, with the amount varying by source and participant.

Turning to this clone: Its antigen is currently not known. The input lacks base qualities; no much larger clone sits a single base away.

Reading the germline V gene gives CDR1 MGHDK and CDR2 SYGVNS. V is pared back by 2 bases and J by 0 bases, with 7 bases lying between the germline termini. The CDR3 goes from the cysteine to the phenylalanine over 14 residues. The only DNA kept is the CDR3, 42 bases in frame from the first base. Enrolling through a virtual design, the prospective study's participants ranged in age from about 18 to 100 years and lived across 20 to 30 United States geographic areas. In the prospective study, participants were assigned to cohorts based on the clinical history participants reported in a screening survey and a study questionnaire. Recovered participants in ImmuneRACE Cohort 3 were defined as having two consecutive negative NP/OP PCR tests, clearance from a healthcare professional, or resolution of symptoms. Mobile phlebotomists in the prospective study collected whole blood, serum and a nasopharyngeal or oropharyngeal swab from every participant. Participants in the prospective study had the option to provide additional blood draws and questionnaires over a roughly two-month period. Blood samples from the prospective study were shipped frozen or at room temperature prior to DNA extraction.

The immunoSEQ Assay, a bias-controlled multiplex PCR, was used to amplify TCRbeta CDR3 regions from genomic DNA. Per the authors' processing: The number of nucleated cells in each sample was estimated by amplification of reference gene primers within the assay. Sequence reads were collapsed and filtered to measure the absolute abundance of every unique TCRbeta CDR3 rearrangement. Productive Simpson clonality was computed per sample as the square root of Simpson's diversity index over productive rearrangements. TCRdb took over this immuneACCESS table, retaining in-frame rearrangements with V and J assigned. Such tables are incomplete; in checked studies, under half of the missing clones stem from an unresolved V gene, and the remainder is unexplained. V and J calls and clone size are given by that table; D and trimming were obtained from the DNA. This sample lists roughly 220,000 clones; around 89% were detected once. The ten largest account for just over 2.5% of the sample.

This chain is built from TRBV25-1 and TRBJ1-1; no D gene is confidently identified. The clonotype originates from a woman in her 30s who had recovered from COVID-19. The sequencing input was PBMCs or T cells enriched from blood (not recorded which). The CDR3 protein: CASSEEGMNTEAFF. In nucleotide form, the sequence is TGTGCCAGCAGTGAAGAGGGCATGAACACTGAAGCTTTCTTT.